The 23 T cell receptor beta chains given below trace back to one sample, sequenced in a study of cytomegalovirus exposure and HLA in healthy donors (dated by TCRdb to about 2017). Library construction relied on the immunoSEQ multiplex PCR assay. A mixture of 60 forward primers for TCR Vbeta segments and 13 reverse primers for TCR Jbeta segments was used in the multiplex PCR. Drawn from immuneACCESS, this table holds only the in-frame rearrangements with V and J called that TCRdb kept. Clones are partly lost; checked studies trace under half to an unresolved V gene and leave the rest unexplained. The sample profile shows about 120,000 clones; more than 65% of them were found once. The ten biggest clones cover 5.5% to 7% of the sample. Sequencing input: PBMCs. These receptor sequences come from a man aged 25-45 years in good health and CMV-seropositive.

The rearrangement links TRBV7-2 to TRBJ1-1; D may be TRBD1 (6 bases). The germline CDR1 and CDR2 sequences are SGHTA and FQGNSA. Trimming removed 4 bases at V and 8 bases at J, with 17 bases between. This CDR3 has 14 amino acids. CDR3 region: CASSSGARPWEAFF. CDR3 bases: TGTGCCAGCAGCTCAGGGGCTCGGCCCTGGGAAGCTTTCTTT.

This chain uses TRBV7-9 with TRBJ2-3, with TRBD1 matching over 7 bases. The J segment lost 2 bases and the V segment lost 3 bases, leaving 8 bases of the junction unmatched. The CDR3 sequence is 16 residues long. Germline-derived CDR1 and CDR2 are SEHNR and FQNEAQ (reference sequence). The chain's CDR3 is CASSFRQDRVTDTQYF. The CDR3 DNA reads TGTGCCAGCAGCTTCCGACAAGACAGGGTCACAGATACGCAGTATTTT.

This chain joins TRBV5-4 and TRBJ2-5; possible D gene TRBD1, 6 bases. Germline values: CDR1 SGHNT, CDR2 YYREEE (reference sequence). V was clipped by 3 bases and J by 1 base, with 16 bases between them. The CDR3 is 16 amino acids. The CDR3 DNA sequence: TGTGCCAGCAGCTCCTCAAATCGGGACACCCAAGAGACCCAGTACTTC. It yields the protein CASSSSNRDTQETQYF.

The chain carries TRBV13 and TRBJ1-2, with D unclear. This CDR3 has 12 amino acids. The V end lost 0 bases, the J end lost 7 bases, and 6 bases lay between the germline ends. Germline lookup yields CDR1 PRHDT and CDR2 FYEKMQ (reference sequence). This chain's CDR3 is CASSLGVSGYTF. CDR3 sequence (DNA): TGTGCCAGCAGCTTAGGGGTTAGTGGCTACACCTTC.

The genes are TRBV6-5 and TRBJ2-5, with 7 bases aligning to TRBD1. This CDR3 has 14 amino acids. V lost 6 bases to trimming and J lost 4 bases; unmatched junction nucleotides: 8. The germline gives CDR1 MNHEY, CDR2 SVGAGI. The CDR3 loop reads CASSKDREGETQYF. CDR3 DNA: TGTGCCAGCAGCAAAGACAGGGAAGGAGAGACCCAGTACTTC.

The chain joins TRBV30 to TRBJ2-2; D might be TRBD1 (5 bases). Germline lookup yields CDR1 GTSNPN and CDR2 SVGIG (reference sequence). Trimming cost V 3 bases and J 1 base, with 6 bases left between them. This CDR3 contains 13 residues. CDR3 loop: CAWRQGNTGELFF. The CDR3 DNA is TGTGCCTGGAGGCAGGGGAACACCGGGGAGCTGTTTTTT.

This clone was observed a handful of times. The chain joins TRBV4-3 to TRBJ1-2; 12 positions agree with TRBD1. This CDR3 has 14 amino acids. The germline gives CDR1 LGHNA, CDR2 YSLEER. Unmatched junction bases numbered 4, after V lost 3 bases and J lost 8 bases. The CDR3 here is CASSQGQGAEGYTF. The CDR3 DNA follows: TGCGCCAGCAGCCAGGGACAGGGGGCCGAGGGCTACACCTTC.

The CDR3 coding sequence is TGTGCCAGCTCACCGTCCCCAGGCTATAATTCACCCCTCCACTTT. This encodes CASSPSPGYNSPLHF. V usage is TRBV18 and J usage is TRBJ1-6; D call uncertain. This CDR3 is built from 15 residues. Per germline, CDR1 KGHSH and CDR2 LQKENI. The germline V and J ends were trimmed by 3 bases and 3 bases, with 9 bases remaining between them.

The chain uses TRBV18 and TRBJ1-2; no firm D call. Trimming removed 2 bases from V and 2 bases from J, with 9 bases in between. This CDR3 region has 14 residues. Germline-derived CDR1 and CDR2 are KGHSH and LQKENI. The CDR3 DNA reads TGTGCCAGCTCACCAGTCGAGGGAAACTATGGCTACACCTTC. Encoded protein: CASSPVEGNYGYTF.

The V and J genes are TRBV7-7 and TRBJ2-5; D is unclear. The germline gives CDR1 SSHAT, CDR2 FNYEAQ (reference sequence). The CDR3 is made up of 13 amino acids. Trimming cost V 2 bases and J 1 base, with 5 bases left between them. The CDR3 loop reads CASSLNIQETQYF. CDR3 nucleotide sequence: TGTGCCAGCAGCTTAAACATCCAAGAGACCCAGTACTTC.

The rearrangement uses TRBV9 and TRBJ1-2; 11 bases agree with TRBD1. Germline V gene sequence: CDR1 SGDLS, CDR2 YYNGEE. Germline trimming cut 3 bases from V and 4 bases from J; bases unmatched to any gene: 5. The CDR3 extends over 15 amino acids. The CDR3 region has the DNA TGTGCCAGCAGCGCCGGGACAGGGGGTCCCTATGGCTACACCTTC. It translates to CASSAGTGGPYGYTF.

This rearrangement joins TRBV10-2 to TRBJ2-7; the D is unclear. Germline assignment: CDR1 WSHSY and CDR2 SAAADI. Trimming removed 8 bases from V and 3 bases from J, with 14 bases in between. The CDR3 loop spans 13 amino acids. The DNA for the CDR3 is TGCGCCAGCGGCATGGCCCCCGACTACGAGCAGTACTTC. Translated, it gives CASGMAPDYEQYF.

The CDR3 DNA is TGTGCCAGTAGCCCGACAGGGGGCTCCTACGAGCAGTACTTC. Its protein product is CASSPTGGSYEQYF. The chain uses TRBV19 and TRBJ2-7; TRBD1 agrees at 9 bases. This CDR3 spans 14 amino acids. After removal of 6 bases from V and 0 bases from J, the junction contained 3 bases not matched to a gene. Germline CDR1 and CDR2: LNHDA and SQIVND (reference sequence).

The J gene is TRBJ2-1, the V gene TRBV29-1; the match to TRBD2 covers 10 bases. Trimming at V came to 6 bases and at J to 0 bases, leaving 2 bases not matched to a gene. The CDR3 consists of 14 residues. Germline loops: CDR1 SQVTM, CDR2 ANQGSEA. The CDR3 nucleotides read TGCAGCGTGATAGCGGGGGGCTCCTACAATGAGCAGTTCTTC. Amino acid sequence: CSVIAGGSYNEQFF.

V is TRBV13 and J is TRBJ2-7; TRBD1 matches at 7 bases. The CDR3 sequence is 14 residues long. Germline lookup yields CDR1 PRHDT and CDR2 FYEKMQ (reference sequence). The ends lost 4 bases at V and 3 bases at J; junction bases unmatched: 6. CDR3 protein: CASSSPRDSYEQYF. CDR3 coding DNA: TGTGCCAGCAGCTCTCCCCGGGACAGCTACGAGCAGTACTTC.

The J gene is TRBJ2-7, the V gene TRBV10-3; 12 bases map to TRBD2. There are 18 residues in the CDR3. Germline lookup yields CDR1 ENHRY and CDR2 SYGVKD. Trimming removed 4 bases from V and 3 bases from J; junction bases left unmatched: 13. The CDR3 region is CAISGSLAGGLKNYEQYF. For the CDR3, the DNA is TGTGCCATCAGTGGGTCCCTAGCGGGGGGGCTGAAAAACTACGAGCAGTACTTC.

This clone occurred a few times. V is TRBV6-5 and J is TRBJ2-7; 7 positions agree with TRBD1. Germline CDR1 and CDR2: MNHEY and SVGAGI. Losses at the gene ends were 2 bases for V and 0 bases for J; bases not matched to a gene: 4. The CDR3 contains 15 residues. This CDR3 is CASSYAYRGSYEQYF. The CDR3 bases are TGTGCCAGCAGTTACGCCTACAGGGGCTCCTACGAGCAGTACTTC.

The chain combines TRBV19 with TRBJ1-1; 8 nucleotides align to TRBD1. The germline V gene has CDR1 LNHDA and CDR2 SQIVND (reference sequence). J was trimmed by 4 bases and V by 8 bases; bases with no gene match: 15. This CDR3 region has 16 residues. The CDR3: CASWDRTSTKGTEAFF. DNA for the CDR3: TGTGCCAGTTGGGACAGGACGTCTACTAAGGGCACTGAAGCTTTCTTT. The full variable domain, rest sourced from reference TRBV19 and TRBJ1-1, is DGGITQSPKYLFRKEGQNVTLSCEQNLNHDAMYWYRQDPGQGLRLIYYSQIVNDFQKGDIAEGYSVSREKKESFPLTVTSAQKNPTAFYLCASWDRTSTKGTEAFFGQGTRLTVV.

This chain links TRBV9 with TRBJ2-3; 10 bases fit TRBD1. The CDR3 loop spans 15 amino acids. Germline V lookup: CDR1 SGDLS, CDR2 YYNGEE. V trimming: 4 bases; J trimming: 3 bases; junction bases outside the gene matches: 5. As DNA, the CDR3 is TGTGCCAGCAGCTCCGGACAGGGGGGTACAGATACGCAGTATTTT. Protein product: CASSSGQGGTDTQYF.

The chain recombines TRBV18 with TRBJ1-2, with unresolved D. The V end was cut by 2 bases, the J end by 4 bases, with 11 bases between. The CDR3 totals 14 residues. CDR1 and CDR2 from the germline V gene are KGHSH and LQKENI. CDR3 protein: CASSPSRDLYGYTF. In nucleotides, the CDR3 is TGTGCCAGCTCACCAAGCCGGGATCTCTATGGCTACACCTTC.

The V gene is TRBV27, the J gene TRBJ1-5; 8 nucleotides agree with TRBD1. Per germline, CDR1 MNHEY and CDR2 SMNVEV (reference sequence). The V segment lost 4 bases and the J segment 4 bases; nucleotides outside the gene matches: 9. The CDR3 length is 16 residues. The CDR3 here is CASSWSRGLSNQPQHF. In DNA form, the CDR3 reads TGTGCCAGCAGTTGGTCCAGGGGGCTAAGTAATCAGCCCCAGCATTTT.

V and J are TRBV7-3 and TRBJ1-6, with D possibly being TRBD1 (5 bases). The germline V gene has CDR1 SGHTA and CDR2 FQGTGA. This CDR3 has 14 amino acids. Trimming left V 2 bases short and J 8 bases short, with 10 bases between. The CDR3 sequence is CASSLQGIDSPLHF. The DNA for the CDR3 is TGTGCCAGCAGCTTACAGGGTATCGATTCACCCCTCCACTTT.

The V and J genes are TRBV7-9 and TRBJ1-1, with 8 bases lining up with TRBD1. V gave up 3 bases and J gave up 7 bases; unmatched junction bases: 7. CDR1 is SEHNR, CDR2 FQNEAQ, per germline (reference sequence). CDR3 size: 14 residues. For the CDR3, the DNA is TGTGCCAGCAGCTTGGCAGGGGGCATGGGTGAAGCTTTCTTT. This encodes CASSLAGGMGEAFF.